This T cell receptor (beta chain) was found in a study of blood T cell repertoires in COVID-19. The wider study: Samples of COVID-19 (acute and convalescent) were obtained from the United States, Italy and Spain.

Source study methods: Estimation of nucleated cell counts was performed using reference gene primer amplification. Sequenced by immunoSEQ multiplex PCR; TCRdb stores in-frame clones only, minus some. That table gives V, J and clone size, and the DNA gave D and trimming. The sample includes about 69,000 clones, around 85% of them seen just once. The Seattle patients, enrolled during active infection, were followed longitudinally. The CDR3 loop spans 11 amino acids. Per the germline V gene, CDR1 is DFQATT and CDR2 is SNEGSKA (reference sequence). The V gene end was trimmed by 8 bases and the J gene end by 5 bases; junction bases not matched to a gene: 5.

Sequenced input: peripheral blood. V usage is TRBV20-1 and J usage is TRBJ1-2, with TRBD1 matching 7 bases. The TCR sequence derives from a man aged 40-55 years with COVID-19, enrolled during active disease. The CDR3 spells CSLDREYGYTF. CDR3 bases: TGCAGTCTTGACAGGGAATATGGCTACACCTTC.